This TCR beta chain appears in the sequencing data of a study of lymphopenia after photon versus proton radiotherapy. Whole-study results and caveats: After lymphocyte nadir, photon-treated repertoires showed oligoclonal expansion, especially CD8+ Temra. Relative stability marked proton patients; photon patients lost diversity and naive cells.

On this clone: The antigen remains undetermined.

Here immunoSEQ multiplex PCR was the method, and the copy in TCRdb shows in-frame clones only, minus some. The table has some 25,000 clones, around 85% seen once. Germline V gene sequence: CDR1 MNHEY, CDR2 SVGAGI. The ends were cut back, 8 bases at V and 1 base at J, with 5 bases in the middle. The CDR3 consists of 11 residues. The V call is TRBV6-5, the J call TRBJ1-1; D gene uncertain. The origin of this receptor is a man aged 30 to 39 with gastric cancer. The specimen comprised peripheral blood, sampled from a patient treated with photon-based radiotherapy. CDR3 DNA sequence: TGTGCCAGCCGCCGGAACACTGAAGCTTTCTTT. Translation gives CASRRNTEAFF.